This T cell receptor beta chain was sequenced in a study of cytomegalovirus exposure and HLA in healthy donors (dated by TCRdb to the late 2010s). Background for the entire study: An earlier analysis of approximately 590 of the donors reported 250 to 350 Gb of sequence data and 117 million unique TCR beta sequences from about 200 million T cells. The study combined high-throughput TCR immunosequencing, statistical association of individual TCRs with disease status, and machine learning to predict cytomegalovirus infection status. An earlier analysis of roughly 580 of the donors used high-throughput TCR beta sequencing to judge whether each TCR beta V gene segment behaved as functional or pseudogenic. All discovery cohort repertoires had been generated on a single sequencing platform. A later genetic analysis took genome-wide SNP genotypes for about 55% of the 666 donors and used that subset as a discovery cohort. In a later analysis, previously published TCR beta repertoires from about 640 donors were re-analyzed and high-resolution HLA genotyping was added so that TCR occurrence patterns could be studied. Class I and class II HLA loci were covered by the typing at four-digit resolution. In the later analysis, no new phenotypic data were used to find candidate immune exposures; instead, reliance was placed on TCR beta sequences and their occurrence across donors. Of the roughly 390 genotyped donors, 80% to 90% were placed in the genetic ancestry cluster associated with self-reported Caucasian donors. Among 300 to 500 genotyped donors of the cohort, an average of roughly 230,000 unique TCR beta nucleotide sequences was sequenced per donor, of which about 19% were non-productive. Because of strong linkage in the cohort, 5 or 6 DR-DQ haplotypes were treated as single units for association and clustering. In addition to the first cohort of approximately 670 subjects, a separate validation cohort of 120 different subjects was used. The study aimed to test whether cataloging public T cell receptors could reveal signatures of past pathogen exposure. Typing coverage varied by locus: roughly 620-630 donors for A, B, C, DRB1 and DQB1; roughly 500 for DQA1; about 590 for DPA1; around 450 for DPB1. Alongside the repertoire data, information on donor age, sex, ethnicity and CMV serostatus was compiled. The study used immunosequencing to profile the T cell repertoires of hundreds of subjects and linked those repertoires to cytomegalovirus serostatus. Roughly 290 gigabases of sequencing data and 70 million to 95 million unique TCR sequences made up an early release that covered around 640 HLA-typed donors.

The cohort consisted of hundreds of healthy bone marrow donors. All cohort members were sampled while nominally healthy, although unrecorded immune exposures were likely present. The donor was CMV seropositive and was included in the group of 270 or so seropositive cohort members. Every donor gave a peripheral blood sample, and the peripheral blood mononuclear cells from that sample were used for TCR beta sequencing. The Qiagen DNeasy Blood Extraction Kit was used to extract genomic DNA from the blood cell samples. Receptors were amplified or captured by the immunoSEQ multiplex PCR assay. The multiplex PCR relied on a mix of 60 forward primers for TCR Vbeta segments and 13 reverse primers for TCR Jbeta segments. The CDR3 region of rearranged TCR beta genes was amplified from genomic DNA by a multiplex PCR assay. The Illumina HiSeq System was used to sequence the amplified TCR beta libraries as 87-base-pair reads. The original methods were these. A later analysis tallied 75 million to 95 million unique TCR beta chains across the 700 or so repertoires, and roughly 11 million of those chains were shared by two or more donors. Raw reads were error-corrected and collapsed into unique sequences with a nearest-neighbor algorithm that merged closely related sequences to remove PCR and sequencing errors. CDR3 sequences were aligned to IMGT reference sequences to assign V, D and J gene segments. For a sequence to be retained, a match of at least six nucleotides was required to both a V gene segment and a J gene segment. Rearrangements were called productive when the CDR3 lacked stop codons and stayed in frame with V and J; all others were non-productive. CDR3 was defined by IMGT convention, running from the second conserved V-encoded cysteine to the conserved J-encoded phenylalanine. In an earlier analysis of more than 550 of the donors, sequences lacking an unambiguous match to a single V gene segment were excluded. In an earlier analysis of approximately 590 of the donors, a V segment was called functional when productive rearrangements were above 56.7%, and segregating when the standard deviation between donors exceeded 5%. A statistical classification framework was developed to diagnose cytomegalovirus status using the catalog of TCR beta chain sequences. V and J gene assignment, in a later analysis, came from comparing TCR nucleotide sequences with IMGT/GENE-DB human TR gene sequences. The TCRdist pipeline was used in a later analysis to assign CDR3 sequences and most-parsimonious VDJ recombination scenarios. In a later analysis, every TCR beta chain was defined by the combination of its CDR3 amino acid sequence and its V-gene family, and reads without a unique V-gene family were dropped. In a later analysis, 500 to 700 highly shared, low-generation-probability nucleotide sequences were removed to address suspected cross-contamination and a sequencing artifact. In a later analysis, a clonal expansion index for each public chain was calculated from normalized within-repertoire ranks of inferred template counts. In a later analysis, generation probabilities were computed with a VDJ recombination model fitted to out-of-frame rearrangements, and the resulting probabilities were checked against IGoR. Hypergeometric tests were used in a later analysis to score TCR-TCR, TCR-HLA and TCR-CMV co-occurrence, with a repertoire-size bias correction applied to the TCR pairs. A later analysis estimated false discovery rates by permuting HLA or CMV assignments 20 times. In a later analysis, co-occurring TCRs were grouped using DBSCAN, and TCRdist sequence similarity was added for clustering within HLA-allele-positive subsets. Co-occurrence clustering excluded repertoires with fewer than 30,000 or more than 120,000 public chains, plus five with anomalous nucleotide sharing. Not all clones reach the TCRdb copy of this immuneACCESS table, which keeps in-frame sequences only. Checked studies attribute under half of the gap to unresolved V genes and leave the rest unexplained. From that table come the V and J calls and clone size; the DNA was used to work out D and trimming. This sample's listing comprises about 170,000 clones. Less than 0.95% of the sample rests with the top ten.

Summary of the overall study and its limitations: Cytomegalovirus status was reported to be diagnosed by the classifier with high specificity and sensitivity in both the original and validation cohorts. A later genetic analysis associated a missense DCLRE1C variant with V-gene and J-gene trimming of TCR beta chains, and an independent cohort replicated the association. A later genetic analysis reported fewer N-insertions in productive TCRs among donors in an Asian-associated ancestry cluster than the roughly 700-donor mean. Because some donors lacked HLA typing at each locus, the association tests relied only on the typed subset. Roughly 15 rarely observed V segments, including chromosome 9 orphons, were excluded from the earlier analysis of several hundred of the donors because counts were too low. Most CMV-associated TCR beta chains appeared to be HLA-restricted in a later analysis, and the HLA associations seemed to be driven largely by CMV exposure. Compared with equally common non-associated chains, HLA-associated TCR beta chains in a later analysis were more clonally expanded and had lower generation probabilities. The authors suggested that the approach could potentially be extended to other disease states and immunological phenotypes. A few of the identified cytomegalovirus-associated TCR beta chains were confirmed in vitro to be specific for cytomegalovirus antigens. Sequencing depth was assumed to be roughly uniform across donors in the presence/absence analyses, though that assumption may not hold. A group of highly shared sequence variants was considered likely to be a technical artifact of the sequencing pipeline. Specific HLA alleles were associated with 18,000 or so TCR beta sequences at a false discovery rate of 0.05 in a later analysis. A further reported finding was that TCR beta sequences accurately predicted the HLA-A and HLA-B alleles for most subjects in the first cohort. Several of the top co-occurrence clusters appeared to be linked to parvovirus B19, influenza, CMV and Epstein-Barr virus, according to a later analysis. While some public TCRs were present in many individuals, most TCR sequences turned up only very rarely across donors. When HLA alleles, especially DR and DQ, strongly co-occurred, TCR associations were difficult to assign to individual alleles. Broadly in line with IMGT annotations, most TCR beta V segments showed up in productive rearrangements about 90% or about 30% of the time in an earlier analysis of around 600 of the donors. Some IMGT-functional V segments, including TRBV6-2 and TRBV6-3, could not be distinguished by the 87-base-pair reads and were therefore excluded. In a later analysis, TCR association rates were found to vary across HLA loci, with the most associated TCRs seen for DRB1 alleles and the fewest for HLA-C alleles. Linkage disequilibrium might explain the correlated functional status among segregating V segments, but an unknown experimental factor could not be excluded. The study listed 170 or so TCR beta chains as associated with cytomegalovirus. The cohort was sequenced for TCR beta chains only, and without alpha or paired-chain data the features that could be detected were limited. The only immune exposure information available for the cohort was CMV serostatus.

The CDR3 runs 14 residues from the cysteine to the phenylalanine. The only DNA kept is the CDR3, 42 bases in frame from the first base. Between the V and J ends, shortened by 2 bases and 1 base respectively, the junction contains 9 bases. Per the germline V gene, MGHDK is the CDR1 and SYGVNS is the CDR2. A note on this clone: The antigen it recognizes is unknown.

The TCR comes from a woman in her late teens or twenties in good health and CMV-seropositive. Source material: PBMCs. Rearrangement joined TRBV25-1 to TRBJ2-7, with no D gene named confidently. The CDR3 loop reads CASSEQDISYEQYF. The DNA sequence is TGTGCCAGCAGTGAACAGGATATATCCTACGAGCAGTACTTC.